This T cell receptor beta chain was documented in a study of CD8 T cells in ankylosing spondylitis. Study-wide results and caveats: Seemingly characteristic of ankylosing spondylitis blood was a TCR beta motif consisting of 7 or 8 highly homologous variants.

The CDR3 totals 14 residues. V lost 5 bases and J lost 10; bases outside the gene matches: 8. From germline, CDR1 is SGHTA and CDR2 FQGNSA. Worth noting for this clonotype: Its antigen remains unknown.

TCRdb reprocessed the 5' RACE reads via MiXCR and lists one record per CDR3 protein. Among around 320,000 distinct CDR3 sequences listed, around 20% were seen once. This chain connects TRBV7-2 to TRBJ2-1, with 10 bases lining up with TRBD1. The receptor comes from a female donor with ankylosing spondylitis or in good health (not recorded which). The sequencing sample was made of blood, either unsorted or a sorted T cell fraction (not recorded which). This chain's CDR3 is CASSGTGDEHEQFF. The DNA for the CDR3 is TGTGCCAGCAGCGGGACAGGGGATGAGCACGAGCAGTTCTTC.